One sample yielded the 22 T cell receptor beta chains listed below, sequenced in a study of lymphopenia after photon versus proton radiotherapy. Profiling relied on immunoSEQ multiplex PCR, and the TCRdb table lists in-frame clones only, not all of them. Of around 150,000 clones listed, 88% are singletons. The starting material was peripheral blood, obtained from a patient treated with photon-based radiotherapy. The receptors were sampled from a man aged 45-60 years with gastric cancer.

The V gene is TRBV2, the J gene TRBJ2-5, with 8 bases identical to TRBD2. V was clipped by 10 bases and J by 3 bases; unmatched bases: 10. Germline V gene sequence: CDR1 SNHLY, CDR2 FYNNEI. CDR3 length: 14 residues. The CDR3 loop reads CATQPGRAKETQYF. The DNA for the CDR3 is TGTGCCACCCAGCCCGGGAGGGCCAAAGAGACCCAGTACTTC.

The J gene is TRBJ2-5, the V gene TRBV13; no definite D call. V lost 3 bases and J 1 base, leaving 9 bases between the germline ends. The germline V gene has CDR1 PRHDT and CDR2 FYEKMQ (reference sequence). The CDR3 is made up of 14 amino acids. CDR3 nucleotide sequence: TGTGCCAGCAGCTTCCGACACGTCCAAGAGACCCAGTACTTC. It yields the protein CASSFRHVQETQYF.

This clone showed up just once. The chain combines TRBV28 with TRBJ2-7; D unresolved. The germline gives CDR1 MDHEN, CDR2 SYDVKM. The CDR3 is made up of 14 amino acids. The V end was cut by 3 bases, the J end by 2 bases, with 11 bases between. In nucleotides, the CDR3 is TGTGCCAGCAGTTTGGTCCAGGAACCCTACGAGCAGTACTTC. Protein product: CASSLVQEPYEQYF.

This chain connects TRBV9 to TRBJ2-4, with TRBD1 matching 8 bases. Germline V gene lookup returns CDR1 SGDLS and CDR2 YYNGEE. J gave up 3 bases and V 3 bases, and 5 bases lay outside the gene matches. The CDR3 has 15 residues. CDR3 DNA sequence: TGTGCCAGCAGCGAGAGCACAGGGGGCAAAAACATTCAGTACTTC. It encodes CASSESTGGKNIQYF.

CDR3 nucleotides: TGTGCCAGTAGTATAACAGGACCGAATCAGCCCCAGCATTTT. This gives the protein CASSITGPNQPQHF. This rearrangement joins TRBV19 to TRBJ1-5; D may be TRBD1 (5 bases). V was clipped by 2 bases and J by 4 bases, with 9 bases between them. The germline CDR1 and CDR2 sequences are LNHDA and SQIVND (reference sequence). The CDR3 spans 14 residues.

The chain employs TRBV18 and TRBJ2-7, with 8 bases lining up with TRBD2. Germline V gene data show CDR1 as KGHSH and CDR2 as LQKENI. The trim removed 5 bases at V and 0 bases at J, leaving 3 bases unmatched. The CDR3 sequence is 14 residues long. The CDR3 nucleotides read TGTGCCAGCTCAACGGGACTAGTCTCCTACGAGCAGTACTTC. This codes for CASSTGLVSYEQYF.

V and J are TRBV14 and TRBJ2-2; no clear D gene. Germline-derived CDR1 and CDR2 are SGHDN and FVKESK. The CDR3 length is 13 residues. The germline V and J ends were trimmed by 1 base and 3 bases, with 3 bases remaining between them. CDR3 nucleotide sequence: TGTGCCAGCAGCCAAGGTTACACCGGGGAGCTGTTTTTT. This sequence encodes CASSQGYTGELFF.

This chain uses TRBV11-3 with TRBJ2-3; TRBD2 matches 9 bases. CDR3 length: 15 residues. V lost 2 bases, J lost 1 base, and 1 base stayed unmatched. The V gene's germline CDR1 is SGHNT and CDR2 YENEEA. CDR3 sequence (DNA): TGTGCCAGCAGCTTACGGACTAGCGGCACAGATACGCAGTATTTT. The encoded protein is CASSLRTSGTDTQYF. The full variable domain, rest sourced from reference TRBV11-3 and TRBJ2-3, is EAGVVQSPRYKIIEKKQPVAFWCNPISGHNTLYWYLQNLGQGPELLIRYENEEAVDDSQLPKDRFSAERLKGVDSTLKIQPAELGDSAVYLCASSLRTSGTDTQYFGPGTRLTVL.

The rearrangement links TRBV9 to TRBJ1-2; no clear D gene. Per the germline V gene, CDR1 is SGDLS and CDR2 is YYNGEE. Trimming shortened V by 0 bases and J by 3 bases, and 6 bases separated the two germline ends. The CDR3 contains 13 residues. The CDR3 loop is CASSVVPYYGYTF. The CDR3 DNA sequence: TGTGCCAGCAGCGTAGTTCCCTACTATGGCTACACCTTC.

This chain connects TRBV5-5 to TRBJ1-2; 10 nucleotides agree with TRBD1. The germline V gene encodes CDR1 SGHKS and CDR2 YYEKEE (reference sequence). This CDR3 region has 14 residues. Unmatched junction bases numbered 4, after V lost 4 bases and J lost 4 bases. As DNA, the CDR3 is TGTGCCAGCAGCCCGGGACAGGGGAGCTATGGCTACACCTTC. Its translation is CASSPGQGSYGYTF.

V usage is TRBV27 and J usage is TRBJ1-4, with 7 bases aligning to TRBD1. The CDR3 runs 16 residues. Germline loops: CDR1 MNHEY, CDR2 SMNVEV (reference sequence). V dropped 6 bases and J dropped 8; count of bases not matched to a gene: 15. The chain's CDR3 is CASRPVVGTEGEKLFF. The DNA of the CDR3 is TGTGCCAGCAGGCCCGTGGTAGGGACAGAAGGAGAAAAACTGTTTTTT.

V usage is TRBV7-9 and J usage is TRBJ2-7, with 7 bases aligning to TRBD2. With 5 bases clipped from V and 5 bases from J, the junction kept 9 bases outside the gene matches. Germline V gives CDR1 SEHNR, CDR2 FQNEAQ (reference sequence). This CDR3 contains 14 residues. This CDR3 is CASSPTSVLDEQYF. CDR3 sequence (DNA): TGTGCCAGCAGCCCCACTAGCGTTTTGGACGAGCAGTACTTC.

The DNA of the CDR3 is TGTGCCAGTAGTACGCCTGGAAGGAGGTCTGAAGCTTTCTTT. Translating it yields CASSTPGRRSEAFF. J is TRBJ1-1 and V is TRBV19; no definite D call. Trimming left V 4 bases short and J 6 bases short, with 15 bases between. Germline CDR1 is LNHDA and CDR2 is SQIVND (reference sequence). The CDR3 is 14 residues long.

V and J are TRBV13 and TRBJ2-7; D ambiguous. Trimming shortened V by 2 bases and J by 5 bases, and 7 bases separated the two germline ends. The germline V gene has CDR1 PRHDT and CDR2 FYEKMQ (reference sequence). This CDR3 is built from 12 residues. The CDR3 bases are TGTGCCAGCAGCTTACCCCTCAACGAGCAGTACTTC. Encoded protein: CASSLPLNEQYF.

The rearrangement uses TRBV6-1 and TRBJ2-7; 9 bases map to TRBD1. This CDR3 is 16 amino acids long. The germline CDR1 and CDR2 sequences are MNHNS and SASEGT. With V trimmed by 2 bases and J by 0 bases, 5 bases remained unmatched. The CDR3 protein is CASSETPGQGSYEQYF. The CDR3 nucleotides read TGTGCCAGCAGTGAAACCCCGGGACAGGGCTCCTACGAGCAGTACTTC.

This chain uses TRBV7-8 with TRBJ1-5; no definite D call. Germline CDR1 and CDR2: SGHVS and FQNEAQ. V lost 1 base and J lost 6, with 16 bases in between. The length of the CDR3 is 16 residues. This chain's CDR3 is CASSLVPARVTQPQHF. The CDR3 DNA reads as TGTGCCAGCAGCTTAGTTCCAGCGCGGGTGACTCAGCCCCAGCATTTT.

V and J are TRBV2 and TRBJ2-3; TRBD2 matches at 8 bases. The CDR3 loop spans 16 amino acids. With 4 bases clipped from V and 1 base from J, the junction kept 7 bases outside the gene matches. Germline-derived CDR1 and CDR2 are SNHLY and FYNNEI. Here the CDR3 reads CASSGTRRGGTDTQYF. CDR3 nucleotides: TGTGCCAGCAGTGGGACTCGGCGGGGGGGCACAGATACGCAGTATTTT. Full variable domain (remainder filled in from reference TRBV2 and TRBJ2-3): EPEVTQTPSHQVTQMGQEVILRCVPISNHLYFYWYRQILGQKVEFLVSFYNNEISEKSEIFDDQFSVERPDGSNFTLKIRSTKLEDSAMYFCASSGTRRGGTDTQYFGPGTRLTVL.

This chain connects TRBV30 to TRBJ2-7, with 8 bases aligning to TRBD2. Per germline, CDR1 GTSNPN and CDR2 SVGIG (reference sequence). The CDR3 has 14 residues. Trimming took 7 bases from V and 2 from J; bases not matched to a gene: 10. The CDR3: CAFIVGTSTYEQYF. CDR3 DNA: TGTGCCTTTATTGTCGGGACTAGTACCTACGAGCAGTACTTC.

CDR3: CASSLAPLGNTEAFF. CDR3 DNA sequence: TGCGCCAGCAGCTTGGCCCCACTGGGGAACACTGAAGCTTTCTTT. The gene calls are TRBV5-1 and TRBJ1-1, with unresolved D. The CDR3 contains 15 residues. Germline loops: CDR1 SGHRS, CDR2 YFSETQ. V dropped 0 bases and J dropped 1 base, with 10 bases sitting between them.

The J gene is TRBJ1-2, the V gene TRBV30; D is uncertain. CDR1 and CDR2 from the germline V gene are GTSNPN and SVGIG (reference sequence). V was clipped by 0 bases and J by 8 bases, with 10 bases between them. The CDR3 contains 12 residues. CDR3 DNA sequence: TGTGCCTGGAGTGTTGAGGACCGAGGCTACACCTTC. This sequence encodes CAWSVEDRGYTF.

The chain is built from TRBV5-1 and TRBJ2-1, with D unclear. Trimming left V 0 bases short and J 4 bases short, with 2 bases between. The CDR3 extends over 12 amino acids. Germline assignment: CDR1 SGHRS and CDR2 YFSETQ. This chain's CDR3 is CASSLEYNEQFF. As DNA, the CDR3 is TGCGCCAGCAGCTTGGAATACAATGAGCAGTTCTTC.

The gene calls are TRBV4-2 and TRBJ1-1, with D tentatively TRBD1 (5 bases). The CDR3 has 14 residues. Trimming cost V 9 bases and J 5 bases, with 19 bases left between them. Germline V gives CDR1 LGHNA, CDR2 YNFKEQ. CDR3 in DNA: TGTGCCAGTACCGTGGGCGACGGGGGTACTGAAGCTTTCTTT. Translating gives CASTVGDGGTEAFF.